The 26 T cell receptor beta chains given below trace back to one sample, sequenced in a study of Graves' ophthalmopathy and Graves' hyperthyroidism. Researchers took RNA transcripts and amplified TCR beta CDR3 regions from them. First-round RT-PCR employed HTBI primers, with a second-round multiplex PCR after it. One entry per CDR3 protein results from TCRdb running MiXCR on the multiplex PCR reads. The table includes almost 750,000 distinct CDR3 sequences, around 40% detected once. The sequenced sample consisted of peripheral blood. The receptors were sampled from an adult man with Graves' ophthalmopathy.

In regard to this clonotype: A much more abundant neighbour one base away suggests this may be a read error. The J gene is TRBJ1-1, the V gene TRBV7-9; D remains unclear. Germline loops: CDR1 SEHNR, CDR2 FQNEAQ (reference sequence). The CDR3 runs to 12 residues. In nucleotides, the CDR3 is TGTGCCAGCATATCCCGGAACACTGAAGCTCTCTTT. Amino acids: CASISRNTEALF.

The CDR3 reads CASSNPTDYGYTF. CDR3 bases: TGTGCCAGCAGCAACCCGACAGACTATGGCTACACCTTC. This chain links TRBV5-8 with TRBJ1-2; D might be TRBD1 (5 bases). Trimming took 4 bases from V and 3 from J, leaving 10 bases between them. Germline V gene data show CDR1 as SGHTS and CDR2 as YDEGEE. This CDR3 comprises 13 residues.

This clonotype was counted a few times. The chain recombines TRBV6-1 with TRBJ1-3; 8 nucleotides agree with TRBD1. Trimming at V came to 4 bases and at J to 0 bases, leaving 2 bases not matched to a gene. Germline V gives CDR1 MNHNS, CDR2 SASEGT. The CDR3 extends over 15 amino acids. CDR3: CASSAGGLSGNTIYF. The CDR3 nucleotides are TGTGCCAGCAGTGCAGGGGGCCTCTCTGGAAACACCATATATTTT.

The chain carries TRBV19 and TRBJ2-3; D is uncertain. With 6 bases removed from V and 2 bases from J, the gap between germline ends came to 6 bases. The CDR3 totals 12 residues. Per the germline V gene, CDR1 is LNHDA and CDR2 is SQIVND (reference sequence). The CDR3 spells CASSTPTDTQYF. The CDR3 DNA is TGTGCCAGTAGCACCCCCACAGATACGCAGTATTTT. The whole variable domain, filled in from reference TRBV19 and TRBJ2-3, reads DGGITQSPKYLFRKEGQNVTLSCEQNLNHDAMYWYRQDPGQGLRLIYYSQIVNDFQKGDIAEGYSVSREKKESFPLTVTSAQKNPTAFYLCASSTPTDTQYFGPGTRLTVL.

The V and J genes are TRBV2 and TRBJ1-5; TRBD1 agrees at 11 bases. The CDR3 loop spans 14 amino acids. Germline CDR1 is SNHLY and CDR2 is FYNNEI. With 8 bases clipped from V and 6 bases from J, the junction kept 6 bases outside the gene matches. The CDR3 here is CASVRTGGGQPQHF. CDR3 coding DNA: TGTGCCAGCGTACGGACAGGGGGCGGTCAGCCCCAGCATTTT.

With regard to this clonotype: It may be a read error: a sequence one base away is much more abundant. This chain uses TRBV19 with TRBJ2-5, with D possibly TRBD1 on 6 matching bases. This CDR3 is 14 amino acids long. From germline, CDR1 is LNHDA and CDR2 SQIVND (reference sequence). The CDR3 reads CASKAGTREETQCF. CDR3 DNA sequence: TGTGCCAGTAAGGCCGGGACAAGAGAAGAGACCCAGTGCTTC.

V gene TRBV29-1 combines with J gene TRBJ2-6; D remains ambiguous. This CDR3 is 14 amino acids long. V was cut by 1 base and J by 0 bases, with 4 bases left in between. From germline, CDR1 is SQVTM and CDR2 ANQGSEA. The CDR3 sequence: CSVEGTSGANVLTF. CDR3 DNA: TGCAGCGTTGAAGGGACCTCTGGGGCCAACGTCCTGACTTTC.

The chain uses TRBV19 and TRBJ2-7, with D perhaps matching TRBD2 (6 bases). The germline CDR1 and CDR2 sequences are LNHDA and SQIVND (reference sequence). This CDR3 is built from 13 residues. Between the trimmed V and J ends, which lost 6 bases and 4 bases, there was a span of 13 bases. The CDR3 DNA reads TGTGCCAGTAGCCGGGAGAACGGGTACGAGCAGTACTTC. It translates to CASSRENGYEQYF.

The V call is TRBV5-1, the J call TRBJ2-5; D perhaps matches TRBD1 (6 bases). The CDR3 consists of 14 residues. V was clipped by 4 bases and J by 6 bases, with 16 bases between them. CDR1 is SGHRS and CDR2 is YFSETQ in the germline V gene. The CDR3 protein is CASSQEQGWKTQYF. The CDR3 region has the DNA TGCGCCAGCAGCCAAGAACAGGGTTGGAAGACCCAGTACTTC.

This clonotype was seen more than once but under ten times. A much bigger clone sits one base away, suggesting this may be a read error. The chain has TRBV2 and TRBJ1-1; D remains ambiguous. This CDR3 has 12 amino acids. Germline V gene sequence: CDR1 SNHLY, CDR2 FYNNEI. V lost 1 base and J lost 7, with 7 bases in between. DNA of the CDR3: TGTGCCAGCAGTGAAGGGGGAGATGAAGCTTTCTTT. Translation gives CASSEGGDEAFF.

The V call is TRBV11-1, the J call TRBJ2-7; the match to TRBD2 covers 16 bases. Germline V lookup: CDR1 SGHAT, CDR2 FQDESV (reference sequence). The V segment lost 8 bases and the J segment 3 bases; nucleotides outside the gene matches: 4. The CDR3 loop spans 15 amino acids. The CDR3 reads CASGTSGRALYEQYF. CDR3 in DNA: TGTGCCAGCGGGACTAGCGGGAGGGCCCTCTACGAGCAGTACTTC.

This clonotype was found a few times. The chain links TRBV5-6 to TRBJ1-6; D perhaps matches TRBD1 (5 bases). There are 16 residues in the CDR3. Looked up from germline, CDR1 is SGHDT and CDR2 is YYEEEE. The V end was cut by 3 bases, the J end by 2 bases, with 12 bases between. The CDR3 loop reads CASSWTGPTYNSPLHF. In DNA form, the CDR3 reads TGTGCCAGCAGCTGGACGGGACCTACCTATAATTCACCCCTCCACTTT.

The chain employs TRBV4-1 and TRBJ1-6; D uncertain. Trimming left V 4 bases short and J 9 bases short, with 13 bases between. This CDR3 has 14 residues. The germline V gene has CDR1 MGHRA and CDR2 YSYEKL. CDR3 loop: CASSPRVGASPLHF. CDR3 DNA: TGCGCCAGCAGCCCGCGAGTTGGTGCTTCACCCCTCCACTTT.

The chain employs TRBV7-9 and TRBJ1-1, with 8 bases identical to TRBD1. The V gene end was trimmed by 3 bases and the J gene end by 2 bases; junction bases not matched to a gene: 11. Germline-derived CDR1 and CDR2 are SEHNR and FQNEAQ (reference sequence). CDR3 length: 17 residues. As DNA, the CDR3 is TGTGCCAGCAGCTTCGAAACAGGGGGGGGCGAAAACACTGAAGCTTTCTTT. This codes for CASSFETGGGENTEAFF.

This clonotype occurred once. The chain is built from TRBV19 and TRBJ1-1; D remains ambiguous. Germline-derived CDR1 and CDR2 are LNHDA and SQIVND (reference sequence). The CDR3 loop spans 12 amino acids. V lost 5 bases to trimming and J lost 8 bases, with 12 bases between them. This chain's CDR3 is CASSPLAGEAFF. CDR3 DNA: TGTGCCAGTAGTCCACTAGCGGGCGAAGCTTTCTTT.

Ten or more counts support this clonotype. This chain joins TRBV4-2 and TRBJ2-5; D tentatively fits TRBD1 or TRBD2 (5 bases each). Germline CDR1 and CDR2: LGHNA and YNFKEQ. The CDR3 runs 15 residues. V was cut by 1 base and J by 3 bases, with 12 bases left in between. CDR3 in DNA: TGTGCCAGCAGCCAAGCCGGGACCATCGAAGAGACCCAGTACTTC. Residues: CASSQAGTIEETQYF.

About this clonotype itself: Possible read error: a much larger clone is one base away. This chain uses TRBV20-1 with TRBJ2-6; no clear D. This CDR3 region has 12 residues. Trimming removed 7 bases at V and 0 bases at J, with 4 bases between. CDR1 is DFQATT, CDR2 SNEGSKA, per germline (reference sequence). CDR3 sequence: CSVPSGANVLTF. CDR3 DNA sequence: TGCAGTGTCCCCTCTGGGGCCAACGTCCTGACTTTC.

This rearrangement joins TRBV29-1 to TRBJ1-2; 7 bases match TRBD1. Trimming at V came to 4 bases and at J to 4 bases, leaving 9 bases not matched to a gene. Germline V gene lookup returns CDR1 SQVTM and CDR2 ANQGSEA. This CDR3 contains 14 residues. The CDR3 sequence is CSVVRDSSGYGYTF. CDR3 in DNA: TGCAGCGTTGTGCGGGACAGCAGCGGCTATGGCTACACCTTC.

This clonotype showed up just a few times. The genes are TRBV19 and TRBJ2-5; 10 bases are shared with TRBD2. This CDR3 region has 14 residues. The germline gives CDR1 LNHDA, CDR2 SQIVND (reference sequence). J gave up 3 bases and V 11 bases, and 9 bases lay outside the gene matches. CDR3 DNA sequence: TGTGCCTGGAGTCCTGGGACTAGCGAAGAGACCCAGTACTTC. Protein product: CAWSPGTSEETQYF.

This clonotype was seen a handful of times. This chain uses TRBV25-1 with TRBJ2-7; 7 positions agree with TRBD1. This CDR3 comprises 14 residues. Germline-derived CDR1 and CDR2 are MGHDK and SYGVNS. V shed 5 bases and J 3 bases; nucleotides not matched to a gene: 7. The chain's CDR3 is CASSSAGGLYEQYF. CDR3 in DNA: TGTGCCAGCAGTTCGGCAGGGGGTCTCTACGAGCAGTACTTC.

As regards this clonotype: The junction and the germline gene differ at one end; a read error may be behind it. The J gene is TRBJ1-2, the V gene TRBV10-3, with 7 nucleotides matching TRBD1. CDR3 length equals 14 residues. CDR1 and CDR2 from the germline V gene are ENHRY and SYGVKD. The CDR3 nucleotides read TGTGCCAGCAGTGAAGTCGGGACAGCGTATGGCTACACCTTC. It codes for CASSEVGTAYGYTF.

The V gene is TRBV2, the J gene TRBJ2-7; D possibly corresponds to TRBD2 (5 bases). CDR3 length equals 13 residues. Trimming took off 5 bases at V and 2 bases at J, with 10 bases between the two ends. Germline V gives CDR1 SNHLY, CDR2 FYNNEI. CDR3 sequence: CASSYGIAYEQYF. CDR3 bases: TGTGCCAGCAGTTACGGGATAGCCTACGAGCAGTACTTC.

This clonotype was counted between two and nine times. The V and J genes are TRBV20-1 and TRBJ1-1; maybe TRBD1 (5 bases). This CDR3 has 14 residues. The ends were cut back, 6 bases at V and 4 bases at J, with 18 bases in the middle. CDR1 and CDR2 (germline): DFQATT, SNEGSKA (reference sequence). This CDR3 reads CSARGVGVGTEAFF. The CDR3 bases are TGCAGTGCACGGGGCGTGGGGGTAGGCACTGAAGCTTTCTTT.

This clonotype was observed once. V usage is TRBV10-2 and J usage is TRBJ1-2; a weak D match, TRBD1 (5 bases). The V gene lost 7 bases and the J gene lost 8 bases, with 11 bases spanning the gap. The CDR3 loop spans 11 amino acids. Germline V CDR1 and CDR2: WSHSY, SAAADI. The CDR3: CASKQAKGYTF. In nucleotides, the CDR3 is TGCGCCAGCAAACAGGCGAAAGGCTACACCTTC.

Turning to this clonotype: A much larger clone sits a single nucleotide away, making a read error possible. The V gene is TRBV10-3, the J gene TRBJ2-7; 8 bases are shared with TRBD2. The CDR3 sequence is 15 residues long. CDR1 is ENHRY and CDR2 is SYGVKD in the germline V gene. J was trimmed by 3 bases and V by 6 bases; bases with no gene match: 10. CDR3 loop: CAISQAGAPFYEQYF. DNA for the CDR3: TGTGCCATCAGCCAAGCGGGAGCGCCTTTCTACGAGCAGTACTTC.

Only a few counts were recorded for this clonotype. This sequence joins TRBV2 and TRBJ2-5; 9 positions match TRBD1. The CDR3 is 14 amino acids. Germline CDR1 SNHLY, CDR2 FYNNEI. With V trimmed by 7 bases and J by 5 bases, 8 bases remained unmatched. The CDR3 region is CASMWGQGIETQYF. CDR3 DNA sequence: TGTGCCAGCATGTGGGGACAGGGAATCGAGACCCAGTACTTC. The whole variable domain, filled in from reference TRBV2 and TRBJ2-5, reads EPEVTQTPSHQVTQMGQEVILRCVPISNHLYFYWYRQILGQKVEFLVSFYNNEISEKSEIFDDQFSVERPDGSNFTLKIRSTKLEDSAMYFCASMWGQGIETQYFGPGTRLLVL.